This TCR beta chain appears in the sequencing data of a study of long-term antiretroviral therapy in people with HIV. Sampling of each donor yielded at least one pre-ART PBMC sample and at least two post-ART PBMC samples. Study-wide results and caveats: The study found that diversity rose after ART but stayed below transplant donor controls. ART adherence, viral resistance and therapy changes went unrecorded.

This clone was picked up a small number of times. No antigen is known for it. The libraries were made with immunoSEQ v3.0 at survey level. Sequencing aimed at about 35,000-55,000 T-cell genomes per sample. Some clones are missing from TCRdb's copy, which holds only in-frame ones; the method was immunoSEQ multiplex PCR. The sample includes about 21,000 clones, 80% to 85% of them seen just once. The receptor comes from a woman between 45 and 60 years old with HIV. The sample here was unsorted PBMCs, taken 1.9 years after starting antiretroviral therapy.

CDR3 nucleotides: TGCGCCAGCAGCTTGGGGGGTCACGGGACCGACTACGAGCAGTACTTC. Its protein product is CASSLGGHGTDYEQYF. V gene TRBV5-1 combines with J gene TRBJ2-7, with D possibly being TRBD1 or TRBD2 (5 bases each). Germline loops: CDR1 SGHRS, CDR2 YFSETQ. Trimming removed 0 bases at V and 3 bases at J, with 16 bases between. The CDR3 totals 16 residues.